This is a list of T cell receptor beta chains from one sample in a study of identifying expanded T cells in peripheral blood. Measured with immunoSEQ multiplex PCR; TCRdb has only the in-frame clones, and not every one. Of 100,000 or so clones listed, 85% to 90% are singletons. The sequenced sample consisted of blood. The receptors stem from a person aged 18 to 70 in good health. Both conserved end residues are part of each CDR3. The D gene is left open where the match is weak. Rows may omit the clone size; those that give it use once, few, many or a size class.

>-|TRBV7-8|TRBJ2-7|-
CASSPQRAGLQSYEQYF
TGTGCCAGCAGCCCCCAGCGAGCGGGTCTACAATCCTACGAGCAGTACTTC
>-|TRBV5-1|TRBJ2-3|-
CASSLGQTSTDTQYF
TGCGCCAGCAGCTTGGGGCAGACTAGCACAGATACGCAGTATTTT
>few|TRBV2|TRBJ1-6|TRBD1
CASKATGGNSPLHF
TGTGCCAGCAAGGCGACAGGGGGAAATTCACCCCTCCACTTT
>-|TRBV6-1|TRBJ2-1|-
CASSEAPMDEQFF
TGTGCCAGCAGTGAAGCGCCTATGGATGAGCAGTTCTTC
>-|TRBV7-2|TRBJ1-4|-
CASSPGLANEKLFF
TGTGCCAGCAGCCCGGGATTGGCTAATGAAAAACTGTTTTTT
>-|TRBV6-5|TRBJ2-1|-
CASSYSPGPGTNEQFF
TGTGCCAGCAGTTACTCTCCAGGGCCGGGGACGAATGAGCAGTTCTTC
>-|TRBV29-1|TRBJ2-7|-
CSTSGAGSSYEQYF
TGCAGCACCTCAGGGGCCGGGAGCTCCTACGAGCAGTACTTC
>-|TRBV7-2|TRBJ2-2|-
CASSLRPGQNTGELFF
TGTGCCAGCAGCTTGAGACCGGGACAGAACACCGGGGAGCTGTTTTTT
>few|TRBV6-6|TRBJ1-4|TRBD1
CASSDRVKLFF
TGTGCCAGCTCCGACAGGGTAAAACTGTTTTTT
>-|TRBV19|TRBJ1-5|-
CASTHRGNQPQHF
TGTGCCAGTACACACCGAGGGAATCAGCCCCAGCATTTT
>many|TRBV4-3|TRBJ1-6|-
CASSPQISSYNSPLHF
TGCGCCAGCAGCCCTCAGATCAGCTCCTATAATTCACCCCTCCACTTT
>-|TRBV20-1|TRBJ1-1|-
CSATMNTEAFF
TGCAGTGCTACAATGAACACTGAAGCTTTCTTT
>-|TRBV11-2|TRBJ1-1|-
CASSLAPKGSNTEAFF
TGTGCCAGCAGCTTAGCCCCAAAGGGGTCTAACACTGAAGCTTTCTTT
>-|TRBV18|TRBJ1-2|-
CASSPNLGTDYGYTF
TGTGCCAGCTCACCCAATTTGGGCACGGACTATGGCTACACCTTC
>-|TRBV15|TRBJ2-3|-
CATSRGGDGRTDTQYF
TGTGCCACCAGCAGAGGAGGGGACGGTCGCACAGATACGCAGTATTTT